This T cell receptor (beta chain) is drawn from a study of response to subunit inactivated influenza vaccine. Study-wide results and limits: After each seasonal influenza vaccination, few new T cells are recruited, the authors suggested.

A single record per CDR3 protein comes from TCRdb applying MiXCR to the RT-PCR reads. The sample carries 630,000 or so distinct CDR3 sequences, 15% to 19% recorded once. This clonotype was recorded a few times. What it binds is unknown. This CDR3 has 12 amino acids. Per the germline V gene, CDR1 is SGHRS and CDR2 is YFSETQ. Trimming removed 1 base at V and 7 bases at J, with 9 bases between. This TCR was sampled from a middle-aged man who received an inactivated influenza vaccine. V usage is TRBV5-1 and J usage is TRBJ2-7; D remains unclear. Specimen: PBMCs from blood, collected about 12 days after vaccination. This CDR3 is CASSLNTREQYF. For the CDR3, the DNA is TGCGCCAGCAGCTTGAATACTCGGGAGCAGTACTTC.